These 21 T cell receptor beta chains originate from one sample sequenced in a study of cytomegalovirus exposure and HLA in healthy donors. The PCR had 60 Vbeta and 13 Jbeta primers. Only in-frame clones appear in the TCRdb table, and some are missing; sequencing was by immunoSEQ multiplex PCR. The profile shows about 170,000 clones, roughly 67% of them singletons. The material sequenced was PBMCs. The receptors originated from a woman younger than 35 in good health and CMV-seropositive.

The CDR3 here is CAVGGGNTEAFF. CDR3 bases: TGTGCCGTGGGGGGAGGGAACACTGAAGCTTTCTTT. The chain uses TRBV6-5 and TRBJ1-1; a possible D gene is TRBD1 (5 bases). The germline V gene has CDR1 MNHEY and CDR2 SVGAGI. Trimming shortened V by 11 bases and J by 1 base, and 11 bases separated the two germline ends. The length of the CDR3 is 12 residues.

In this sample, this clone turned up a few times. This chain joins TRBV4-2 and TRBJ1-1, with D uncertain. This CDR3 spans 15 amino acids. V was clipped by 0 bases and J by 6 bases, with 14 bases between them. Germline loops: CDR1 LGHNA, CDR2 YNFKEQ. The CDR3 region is CASSQDATRVAEAFF. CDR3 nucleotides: TGTGCCAGCAGCCAAGACGCTACTAGGGTCGCTGAAGCTTTCTTT.

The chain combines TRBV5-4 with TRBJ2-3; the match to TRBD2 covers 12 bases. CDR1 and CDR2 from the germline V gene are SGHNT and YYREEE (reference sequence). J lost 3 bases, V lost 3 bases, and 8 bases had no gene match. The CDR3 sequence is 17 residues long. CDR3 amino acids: CASSSSLAGGRTDTQYF. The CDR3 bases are TGTGCCAGCAGCTCCTCCCTAGCGGGGGGGCGGACAGATACGCAGTATTTT.

The CDR3 region is CSVYANPGTEAFF. CDR3 sequence (DNA): TGCAGCGTTTACGCCAATCCGGGCACTGAAGCTTTCTTT. This rearrangement joins TRBV29-1 to TRBJ1-1; D not resolved. CDR1 is SQVTM, CDR2 ANQGSEA, per germline. This CDR3 has 13 residues. Trimming shortened V by 5 bases and J by 4 bases, and 14 bases separated the two germline ends. Complete variable domain (other parts from reference TRBV29-1 and TRBJ1-1): SAVISQKPSRDICQRGTSLTIQCQVDSQVTMMFWYRQQPGQSLTLIATANQGSEATYESGFVIDKFPISRPNLTFSTLTVSNMSPEDSSIYLCSVYANPGTEAFFGQGTRLTVV.

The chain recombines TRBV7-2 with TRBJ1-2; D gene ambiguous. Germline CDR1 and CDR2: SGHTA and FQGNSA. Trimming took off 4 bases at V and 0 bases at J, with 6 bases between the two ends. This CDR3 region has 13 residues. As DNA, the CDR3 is TGTGCCAGCAGCTCCAGGCCTAACTATGGCTACACCTTC. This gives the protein CASSSRPNYGYTF.

This chain's CDR3 is CASSLAVGGSSRDTQYF. CDR3 DNA: TGCGCCAGCAGCTTGGCCGTGGGGGGATCCTCCAGAGATACGCAGTATTTT. The rearrangement uses TRBV5-1 and TRBJ2-3; TRBD2 might be the D (6 bases). The CDR3 sequence is 17 residues long. CDR1 is SGHRS and CDR2 is YFSETQ in the germline V gene. V lost 0 bases, J lost 5 bases, and 19 bases lay in between.

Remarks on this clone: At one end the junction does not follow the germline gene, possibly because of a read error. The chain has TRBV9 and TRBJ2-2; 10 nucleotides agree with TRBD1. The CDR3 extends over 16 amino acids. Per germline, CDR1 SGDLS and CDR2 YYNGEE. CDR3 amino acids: CASSPKTGGYTGELLF. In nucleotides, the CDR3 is TGTGCCAGCAGCCCGAAGACAGGGGGCTACACCGGGGAGCTGCTTTTT.

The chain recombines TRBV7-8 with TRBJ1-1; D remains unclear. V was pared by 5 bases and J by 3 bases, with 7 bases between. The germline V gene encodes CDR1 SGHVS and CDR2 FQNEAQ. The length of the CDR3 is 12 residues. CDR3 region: CASSLQYTEAFF. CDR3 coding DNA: TGTGCCAGCAGCCTACAGTACACTGAAGCTTTCTTT.

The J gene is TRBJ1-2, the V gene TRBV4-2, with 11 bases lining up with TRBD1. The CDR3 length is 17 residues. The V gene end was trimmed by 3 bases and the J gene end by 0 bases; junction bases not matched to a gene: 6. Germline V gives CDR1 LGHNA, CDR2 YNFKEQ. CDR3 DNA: TGTGCCAGCAGCCAGCGGGACAGGGGGACTCCTAACTATGGCTACACCTTC. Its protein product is CASSQRDRGTPNYGYTF.

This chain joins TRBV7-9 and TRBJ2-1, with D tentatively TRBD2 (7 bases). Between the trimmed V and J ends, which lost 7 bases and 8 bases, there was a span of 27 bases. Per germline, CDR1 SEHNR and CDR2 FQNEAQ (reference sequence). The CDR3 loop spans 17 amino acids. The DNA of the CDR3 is TGTGCCAGCATCCAAAAGGGCTGGGGGGGGCCTATCCATGAGCAGTTCTTC. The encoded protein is CASIQKGWGGPIHEQFF. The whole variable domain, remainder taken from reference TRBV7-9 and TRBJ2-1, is DTGVSQNPRHKITKRGQNVTFRCDPISEHNRLYWYRQTLGQGPEFLTYFQNEAQLEKSRLLSDRFSAERPKGSFSTLEIQRTEQGDSAMYLCASIQKGWGGPIHEQFFGPGTRLTVL.

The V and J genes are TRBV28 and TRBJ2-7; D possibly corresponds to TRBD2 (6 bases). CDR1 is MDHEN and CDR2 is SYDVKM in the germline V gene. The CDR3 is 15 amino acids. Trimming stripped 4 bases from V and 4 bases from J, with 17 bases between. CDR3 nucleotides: TGTGCCAGCAGTTCCCCGGGACTCACAGGTTACGAGCAGTACTTC. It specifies CASSSPGLTGYEQYF.

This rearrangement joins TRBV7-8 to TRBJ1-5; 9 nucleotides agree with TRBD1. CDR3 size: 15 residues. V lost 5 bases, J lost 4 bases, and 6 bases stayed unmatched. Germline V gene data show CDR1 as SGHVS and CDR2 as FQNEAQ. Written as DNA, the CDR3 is TGTGCCAGCAGCCCCGGGACAGGGAAGAATCAGCCCCAGCATTTT. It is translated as CASSPGTGKNQPQHF.

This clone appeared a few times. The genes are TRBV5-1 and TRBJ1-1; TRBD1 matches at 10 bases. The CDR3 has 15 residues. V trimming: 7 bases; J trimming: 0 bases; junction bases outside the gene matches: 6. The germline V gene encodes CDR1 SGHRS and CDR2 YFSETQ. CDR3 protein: CASGTGQGMNTEAFF. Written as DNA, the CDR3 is TGCGCCAGCGGGACGGGACAGGGGATGAACACTGAAGCTTTCTTT.

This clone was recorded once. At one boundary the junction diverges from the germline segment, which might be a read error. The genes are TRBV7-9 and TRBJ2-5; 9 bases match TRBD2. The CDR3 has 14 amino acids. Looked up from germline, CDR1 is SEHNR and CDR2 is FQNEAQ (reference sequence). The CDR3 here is CSSSSSGLAETQYF. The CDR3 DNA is TGTTCCAGCAGCTCATCTGGACTAGCGGAGACCCAGTACTTC.

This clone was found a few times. Here the CDR3 DNA reads TGTGCCAGCAGTTTTGTCGGGAGCTCCTACGAGCAGTACTTC. Translation gives CASSFVGSSYEQYF. The rearrangement joins TRBV27 to TRBJ2-7; D is perhaps TRBD2 (6 bases). The CDR3 contains 14 residues. Germline V gene data show CDR1 as MNHEY and CDR2 as SMNVEV (reference sequence). V was trimmed by 3 bases and J by 0 bases, leaving 9 bases between them.

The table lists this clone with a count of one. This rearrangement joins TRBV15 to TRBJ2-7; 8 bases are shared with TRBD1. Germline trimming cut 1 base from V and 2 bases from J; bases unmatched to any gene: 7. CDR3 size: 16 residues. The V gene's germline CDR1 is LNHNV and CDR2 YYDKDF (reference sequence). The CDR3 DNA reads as TGTGCCACCAGCAGAGGGTGGACAGGGAAAACCTACGAGCAGTACTTC. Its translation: CATSRGWTGKTYEQYF.

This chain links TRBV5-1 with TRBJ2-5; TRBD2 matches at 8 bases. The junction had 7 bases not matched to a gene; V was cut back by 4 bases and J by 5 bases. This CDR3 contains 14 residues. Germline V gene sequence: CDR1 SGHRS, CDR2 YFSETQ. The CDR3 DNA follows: TGCGCCAGCAGCCCAGGGACTAGTCCGGAGACCCAGTACTTC. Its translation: CASSPGTSPETQYF.

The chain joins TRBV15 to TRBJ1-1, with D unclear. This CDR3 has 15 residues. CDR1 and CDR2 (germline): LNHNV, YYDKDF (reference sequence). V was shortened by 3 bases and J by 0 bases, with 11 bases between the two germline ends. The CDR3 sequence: CATSSLLGVNTEAFF. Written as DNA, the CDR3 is TGTGCCACCAGCAGCCTTCTCGGGGTGAACACTGAAGCTTTCTTT.

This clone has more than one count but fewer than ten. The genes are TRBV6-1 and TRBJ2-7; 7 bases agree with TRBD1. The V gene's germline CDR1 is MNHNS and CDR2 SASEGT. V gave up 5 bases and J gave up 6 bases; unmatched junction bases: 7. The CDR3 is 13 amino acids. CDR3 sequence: CASSRTGPAEQYF. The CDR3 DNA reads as TGTGCCAGCAGTAGGACAGGTCCAGCCGAGCAGTACTTC.

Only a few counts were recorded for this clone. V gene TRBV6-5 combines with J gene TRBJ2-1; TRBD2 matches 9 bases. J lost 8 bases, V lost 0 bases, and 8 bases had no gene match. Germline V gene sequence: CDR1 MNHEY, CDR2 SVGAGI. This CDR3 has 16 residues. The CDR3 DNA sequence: TGTGCCAGCAGTTACTCCGGGACTAGCAAAGTATATGAGCAGTTCTTC. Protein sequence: CASSYSGTSKVYEQFF.

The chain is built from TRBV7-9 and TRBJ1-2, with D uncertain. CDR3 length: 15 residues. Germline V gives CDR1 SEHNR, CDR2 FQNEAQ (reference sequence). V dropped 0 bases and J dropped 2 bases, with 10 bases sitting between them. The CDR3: CASSLAEGINYGYTF. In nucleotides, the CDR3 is TGTGCCAGCAGCTTAGCGGAGGGAATCAACTATGGCTACACCTTC. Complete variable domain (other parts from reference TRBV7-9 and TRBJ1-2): DTGVSQNPRHKITKRGQNVTFRCDPISEHNRLYWYRQTLGQGPEFLTYFQNEAQLEKSRLLSDRFSAERPKGSFSTLEIQRTEQGDSAMYLCASSLAEGINYGYTFGSGTRLTVV.